This record concerns one TCR beta chain sequence. This entry is derived from a study of blood T cell repertoires in COVID-19. Study as a whole: Donors in the United States, Italy and Spain gave samples during acute or convalescent COVID-19. Sample material is recorded as cDNA or gDNA derived from T cells, B-cell-depleted T cells, or PBMCs.

The CDR3 is 15 residues long. Per germline, CDR1 SGHVS and CDR2 FNYEAQ. The V end was cut by 1 base, the J end by 2 bases, with 12 bases between. In the original analysis: How many nucleated cells were present was estimated from reference gene primer amplification. The protocol was immunoSEQ multiplex PCR, while the TCRdb copy is restricted to in-frame clones and leaves out a portion. V, J and clone size are taken as reported in that table, and D and trimming were inferred from the DNA itself. The repertoire has 390,000 or so clones, roughly 90% of them found once; the top ten carry about 6.8%. The sequenced sample was peripheral blood. The source of this sequence is a man aged 18 to 30 with active or convalescent COVID-19. V usage is TRBV7-6 and J usage is TRBJ2-7; the D is unclear. This CDR3 reads CASSLDEGTAYEQYF. The CDR3 DNA reads as TGTGCCAGCAGCTTAGATGAAGGTACAGCCTACGAGCAGTACTTC.